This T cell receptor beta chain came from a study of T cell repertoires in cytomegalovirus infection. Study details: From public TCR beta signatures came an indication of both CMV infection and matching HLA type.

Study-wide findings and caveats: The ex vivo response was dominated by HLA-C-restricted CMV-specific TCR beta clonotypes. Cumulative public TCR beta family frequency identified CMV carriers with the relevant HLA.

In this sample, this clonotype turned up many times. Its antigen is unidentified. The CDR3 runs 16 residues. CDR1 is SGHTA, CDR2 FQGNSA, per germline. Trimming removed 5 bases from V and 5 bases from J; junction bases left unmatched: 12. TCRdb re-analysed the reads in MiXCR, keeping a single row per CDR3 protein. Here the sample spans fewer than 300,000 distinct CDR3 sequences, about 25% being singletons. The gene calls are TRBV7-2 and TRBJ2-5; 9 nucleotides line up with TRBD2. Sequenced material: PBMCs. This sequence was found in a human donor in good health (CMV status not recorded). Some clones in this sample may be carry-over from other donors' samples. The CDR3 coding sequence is TGTGCCAGCAGCAAAACGCGGGGGGGTGGGGTGGAGACCCAGTACTTC. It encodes CASSKTRGGGVETQYF.